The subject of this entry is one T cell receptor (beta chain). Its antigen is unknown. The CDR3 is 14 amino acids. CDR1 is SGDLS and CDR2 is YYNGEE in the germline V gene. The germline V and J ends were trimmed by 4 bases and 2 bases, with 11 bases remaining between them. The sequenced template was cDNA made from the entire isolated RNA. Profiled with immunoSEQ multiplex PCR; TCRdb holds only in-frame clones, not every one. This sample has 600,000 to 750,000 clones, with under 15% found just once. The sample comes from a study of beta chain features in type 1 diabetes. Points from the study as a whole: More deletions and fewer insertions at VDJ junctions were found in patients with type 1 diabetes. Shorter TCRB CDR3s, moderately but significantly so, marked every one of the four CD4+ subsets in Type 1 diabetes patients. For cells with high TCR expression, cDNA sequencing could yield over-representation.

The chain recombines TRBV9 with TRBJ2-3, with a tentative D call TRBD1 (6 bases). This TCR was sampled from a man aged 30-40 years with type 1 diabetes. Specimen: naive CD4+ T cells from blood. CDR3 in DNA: TGTGCCAGCAGCCGGGACACCTCCACAGATACGCAGTATTTT. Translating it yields CASSRDTSTDTQYF.